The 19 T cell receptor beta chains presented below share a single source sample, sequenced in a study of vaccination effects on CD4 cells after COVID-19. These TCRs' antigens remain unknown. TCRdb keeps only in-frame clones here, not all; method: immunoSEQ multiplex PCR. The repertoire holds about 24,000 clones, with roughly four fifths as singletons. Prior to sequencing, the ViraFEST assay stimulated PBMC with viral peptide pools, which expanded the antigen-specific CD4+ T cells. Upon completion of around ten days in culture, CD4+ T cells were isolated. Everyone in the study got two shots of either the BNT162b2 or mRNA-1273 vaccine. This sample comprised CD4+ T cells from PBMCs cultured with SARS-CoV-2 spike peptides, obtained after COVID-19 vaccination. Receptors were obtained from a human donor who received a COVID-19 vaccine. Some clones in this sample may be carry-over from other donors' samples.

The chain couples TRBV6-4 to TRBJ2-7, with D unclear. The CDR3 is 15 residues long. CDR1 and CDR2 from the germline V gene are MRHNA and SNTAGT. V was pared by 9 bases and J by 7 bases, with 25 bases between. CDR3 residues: CARWGRVPIHWEQYV. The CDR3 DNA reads TGTGCCAGGTGGGGTCGGGTACCGATACATTGGGAGCAGTACGTC.

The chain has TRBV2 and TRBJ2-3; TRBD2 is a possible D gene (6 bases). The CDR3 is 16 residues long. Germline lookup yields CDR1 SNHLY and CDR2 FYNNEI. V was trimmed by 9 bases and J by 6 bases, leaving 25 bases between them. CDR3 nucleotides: TGTGCCAGTCAGACCCCGGAGGGATATCGTGGGGATACGCAGTATTTT. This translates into CASQTPEGYRGDTQYF.

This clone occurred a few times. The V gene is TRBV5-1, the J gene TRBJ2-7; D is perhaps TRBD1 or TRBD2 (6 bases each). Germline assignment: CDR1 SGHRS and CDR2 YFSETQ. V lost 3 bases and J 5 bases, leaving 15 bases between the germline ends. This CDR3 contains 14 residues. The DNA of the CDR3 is TGCGCCAGCAGCTGGGGTTCAGGGGAGGACGAGCAGTACGTC. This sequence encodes CASSWGSGEDEQYV.

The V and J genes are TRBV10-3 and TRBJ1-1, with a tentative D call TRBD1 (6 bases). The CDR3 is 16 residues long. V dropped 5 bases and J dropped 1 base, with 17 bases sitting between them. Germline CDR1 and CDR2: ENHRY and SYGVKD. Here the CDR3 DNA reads TGTGCCATCAGTCCCTTCCCTGCGGGGGCGAACACTGAAGCTTTCTTT. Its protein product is CAISPFPAGANTEAFF.

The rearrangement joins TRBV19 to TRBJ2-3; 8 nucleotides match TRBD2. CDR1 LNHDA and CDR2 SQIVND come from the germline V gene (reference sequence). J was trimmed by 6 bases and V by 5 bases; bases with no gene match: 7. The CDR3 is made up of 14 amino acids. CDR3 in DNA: TGTGCCAGTAGTGCGGGACTAGGGGTCGATACGCAGTATTTT. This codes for CASSAGLGVDTQYF.

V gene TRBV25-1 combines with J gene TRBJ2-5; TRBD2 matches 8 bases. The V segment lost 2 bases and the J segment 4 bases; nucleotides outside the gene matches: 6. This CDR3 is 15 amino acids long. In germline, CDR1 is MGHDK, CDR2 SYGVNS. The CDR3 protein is CASSEVLAGSETQYF. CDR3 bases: TGTGCCAGCAGTGAAGTGTTAGCGGGGTCAGAGACCCAGTACTTC.

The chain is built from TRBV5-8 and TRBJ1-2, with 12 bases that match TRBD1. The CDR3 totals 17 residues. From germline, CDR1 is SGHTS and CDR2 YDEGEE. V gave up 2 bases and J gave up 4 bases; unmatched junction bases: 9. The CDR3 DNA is TGTGCCAGCAGCTTTCCAAGGGACAGGGGGCGCGTCTATGGCTACACCTTC. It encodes CASSFPRDRGRVYGYTF.

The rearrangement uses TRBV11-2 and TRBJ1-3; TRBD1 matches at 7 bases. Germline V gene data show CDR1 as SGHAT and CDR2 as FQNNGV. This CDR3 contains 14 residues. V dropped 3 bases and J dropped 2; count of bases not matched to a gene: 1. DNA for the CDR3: TGTGCCAGCAGCTTCACAGGGGCTGGAAACACCATATATTTT. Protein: CASSFTGAGNTIYF.

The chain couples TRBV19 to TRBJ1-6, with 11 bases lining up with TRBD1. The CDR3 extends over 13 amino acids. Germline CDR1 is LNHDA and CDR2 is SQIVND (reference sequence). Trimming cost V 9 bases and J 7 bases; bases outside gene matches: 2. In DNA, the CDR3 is TGTGCCAGCGGGACAGGGGGGAATTCACCCCTCCACTTT. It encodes CASGTGGNSPLHF.

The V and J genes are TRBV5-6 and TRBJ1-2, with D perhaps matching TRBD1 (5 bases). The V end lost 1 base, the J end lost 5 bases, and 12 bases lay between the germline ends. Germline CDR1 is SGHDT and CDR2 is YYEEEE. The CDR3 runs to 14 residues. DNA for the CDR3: TGTGCCAGCAGCTTGCCGACAGAGAATTATGGCTACACCTTC. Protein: CASSLPTENYGYTF.

CDR3 loop: CASSQDRGGPGEAFF. Here the CDR3 DNA reads TGCGCCAGCAGCCAAGATCGAGGGGGGCCGGGAGAAGCTTTCTTT. The rearrangement uses TRBV4-1 and TRBJ1-1, with D possibly being TRBD1 (6 bases). The CDR3 contains 15 residues. V was shortened by 0 bases and J by 8 bases, with 16 bases between the two germline ends. Germline CDR1 and CDR2: MGHRA and YSYEKL.

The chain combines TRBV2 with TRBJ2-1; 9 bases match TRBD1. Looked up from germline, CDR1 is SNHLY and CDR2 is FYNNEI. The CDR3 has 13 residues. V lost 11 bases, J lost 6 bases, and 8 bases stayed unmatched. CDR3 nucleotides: TGTGCCGGGGGGGACAGGGCTTCCAATGAGCAGTTCTTC. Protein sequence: CAGGDRASNEQFF.

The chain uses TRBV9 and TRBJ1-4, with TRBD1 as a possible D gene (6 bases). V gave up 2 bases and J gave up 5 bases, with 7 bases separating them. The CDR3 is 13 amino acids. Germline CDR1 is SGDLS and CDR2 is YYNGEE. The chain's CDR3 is CASSVDRNEKLFF. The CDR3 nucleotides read TGTGCCAGCAGCGTCGACAGGAATGAAAAACTGTTTTTT.

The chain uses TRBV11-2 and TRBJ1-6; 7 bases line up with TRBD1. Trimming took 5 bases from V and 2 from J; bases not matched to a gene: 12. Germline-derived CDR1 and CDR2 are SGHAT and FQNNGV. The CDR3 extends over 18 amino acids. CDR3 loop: CASSIGTAVTPYNSPLHF. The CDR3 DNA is TGTGCCAGCAGCATCGGGACAGCCGTTACTCCCTATAATTCACCCCTCCACTTT.

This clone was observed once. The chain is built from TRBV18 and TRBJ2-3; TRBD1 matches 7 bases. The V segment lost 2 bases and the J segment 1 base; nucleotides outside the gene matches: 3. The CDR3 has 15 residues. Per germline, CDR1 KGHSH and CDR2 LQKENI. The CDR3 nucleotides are TGTGCCAGCTCACCATTCACAGGGGGCACAGATACGCAGTATTTT. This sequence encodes CASSPFTGGTDTQYF. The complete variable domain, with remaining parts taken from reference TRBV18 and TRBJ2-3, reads NAGVMQNPRHLVRRRGQEARLRCSPMKGHSHVYWYRQLPEEGLKFMVYLQKENIIDESGMPKERFSAEFPKEGPSILRIQQVVRGDSAAYFCASSPFTGGTDTQYFGPGTRLTVL.

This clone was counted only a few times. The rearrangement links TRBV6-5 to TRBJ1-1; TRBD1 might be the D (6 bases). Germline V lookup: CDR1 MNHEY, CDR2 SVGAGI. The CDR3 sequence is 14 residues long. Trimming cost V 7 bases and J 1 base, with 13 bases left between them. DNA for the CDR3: TGTGCCAGCATAGGGGGTAAGGCGAACACTGAAGCTTTCTTT. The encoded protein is CASIGGKANTEAFF.

CDR3 sequence: CASSFGQLVLETQYF. In nucleotides, the CDR3 is TGCGCCAGCAGCTTTGGACAGCTTGTTTTAGAGACCCAGTACTTC. V gene TRBV5-1 combines with J gene TRBJ2-5; a possible D gene is TRBD1 (6 bases). The CDR3 extends over 15 amino acids. Between the trimmed V and J ends, which lost 2 bases and 4 bases, there was a span of 15 bases. The germline V gene encodes CDR1 SGHRS and CDR2 YFSETQ.

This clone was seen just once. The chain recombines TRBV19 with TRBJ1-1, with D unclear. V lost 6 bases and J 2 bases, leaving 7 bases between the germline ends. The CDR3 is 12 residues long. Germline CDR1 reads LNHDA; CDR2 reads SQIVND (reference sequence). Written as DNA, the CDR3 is TGTGCCAGTAGAGAAGTAAACACTGAAGCTTTCTTT. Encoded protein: CASREVNTEAFF. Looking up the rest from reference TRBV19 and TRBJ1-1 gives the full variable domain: DGGITQSPKYLFRKEGQNVTLSCEQNLNHDAMYWYRQDPGQGLRLIYYSQIVNDFQKGDIAEGYSVSREKKESFPLTVTSAQKNPTAFYLCASREVNTEAFFGQGTRLTVV.

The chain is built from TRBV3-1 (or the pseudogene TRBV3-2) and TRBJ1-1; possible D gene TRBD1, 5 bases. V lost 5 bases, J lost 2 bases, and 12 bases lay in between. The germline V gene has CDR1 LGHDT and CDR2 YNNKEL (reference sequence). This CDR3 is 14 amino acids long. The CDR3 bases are TGTGCCAGCAGCGCACTGGGGGTAAACACTGAAGCTTTCTTT. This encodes CASSALGVNTEAFF.